Listed here are 29 T cell receptor beta chains from one sample, sequenced in a study of T-cell memory formation after mild COVID-19. Via MiXCR, TCRdb re-called the 5' RACE reads, giving one row per CDR3 protein. The sample comprises some 250,000 distinct CDR3 sequences, roughly 9.4% of which are singletons, and around a fifth rests with the top ten. The sample comprised PBMCs or a T cell subset sorted from them (not recorded which). The receptors here all came from a man aged 18 to 29 who had mild COVID-19 (a few samples of this study predate the infection). Cell type and time point are not known.

The sample holds a few counts of this clonotype. The chain combines TRBV7-9 with TRBJ2-7; the match to TRBD1 covers 9 bases. J lost 6 bases, V lost 3 bases, and 6 bases had no gene match. CDR3 length: 14 amino acids. The germline V gene has CDR1 SEHNR and CDR2 FQNEAQ (reference sequence). The CDR3 coding sequence is TGTGCCAGCAGCTTTCCGGGACAGGGTGTCGAGCAGTACTTC. Its translation is CASSFPGQGVEQYF.

This clonotype came up a few times. V gene TRBV5-1 combines with J gene TRBJ2-3; 12 bases agree with TRBD2. This CDR3 region has 16 residues. J gave up 2 bases and V 3 bases, and 4 bases lay outside the gene matches. Germline V gene sequence: CDR1 SGHRS, CDR2 YFSETQ. The DNA of the CDR3 is TGCGCCAGCAGCTCCTGGACTAGCGGGGACACAGATACGCAGTATTTT. The encoded protein is CASSSWTSGDTDTQYF.

The chain links TRBV7-2 to TRBJ1-1; TRBD1 matches at 7 bases. Germline trimming cut 3 bases from V and 1 base from J; bases unmatched to any gene: 5. The CDR3 length is 15 residues. Germline CDR1 SGHTA, CDR2 FQGNSA. The CDR3 nucleotides are TGTGCCAGCAGCTTTTACAGGGGTCCGAACACTGAAGCTTTCTTT. Translated, it gives CASSFYRGPNTEAFF.

This clonotype showed up many times. The chain carries TRBV5-1 and TRBJ2-3, with 9 bases lining up with TRBD2. The CDR3 runs 15 residues. Germline CDR1 and CDR2: SGHRS and YFSETQ. The junction had 0 bases not matched to a gene; V was cut back by 0 bases and J by 1 base. The CDR3 region has the DNA TGCGCCAGCAGCTTGGGGACTAGCGGCACAGATACGCAGTATTTT. Translating gives CASSLGTSGTDTQYF.

This chain joins TRBV6-2 or TRBV6-3 and TRBJ2-5, with D perhaps TRBD1 or TRBD2 (5 bases each). Germline V gives CDR1 MNHEY, CDR2 SVGEGT. This CDR3 is built from 15 residues. V gave up 5 bases and J gave up 1 base, with 14 bases separating them. The CDR3 reads CASSRPPGTQETQYF. CDR3 nucleotide sequence: TGTGCCAGCAGTCGACCCCCGGGGACCCAAGAGACCCAGTACTTC.

This rearrangement joins TRBV7-2 to TRBJ2-7; D is perhaps TRBD1 or TRBD2 (5 bases each). Germline lookup yields CDR1 SGHTA and CDR2 FQGNSA. The V end lost 5 bases, the J end lost 9 bases, and 14 bases lay between the germline ends. This CDR3 is 12 amino acids long. DNA for the CDR3: TGTGCCAGCAGCATCACTGGGGGAGCGCAGTACTTC. It codes for CASSITGGAQYF.

This clonotype has only a few counts. V usage is TRBV4-2 and J usage is TRBJ2-2, with TRBD1 matching 7 bases. The CDR3 has 16 amino acids. V lost 4 bases and J lost 1; bases outside the gene matches: 6. Germline CDR1 reads LGHNA; CDR2 reads YNFKEQ. CDR3 nucleotide sequence: TGTGCCAGCAGCCCCCTCGGACAGGAGAACACCGGGGAGCTGTTTTTT. Its translation: CASSPLGQENTGELFF.

This clonotype turned up a few times. This chain connects TRBV24-1 to TRBJ2-3, with D perhaps TRBD2 (6 bases). This CDR3 has 17 residues. V gave up 3 bases and J gave up 5 bases, with 20 bases separating them. Germline V gives CDR1 KGHDR, CDR2 SFDVKD. The CDR3 protein is CATSDLTRAGSLDTQYF. The CDR3 coding sequence is TGTGCCACCAGTGATCTGACCCGGGCGGGGAGTTTAGATACGCAGTATTTT.

This clonotype turned up a few times. The chain combines TRBV12-3 or TRBV12-4 with TRBJ2-2; D remains ambiguous. Trimming cost V 7 bases and J 2 bases, with 11 bases left between them. The CDR3 length is 14 residues. CDR3 loop: CASTVQINTGELFF. CDR3 bases: TGTGCCAGCACTGTACAGATAAACACCGGGGAGCTGTTTTTT.

The rearrangement links TRBV28 to TRBJ2-2; either TRBD1 or TRBD2 may supply D (6 bases each). The V gene's germline CDR1 is MDHEN and CDR2 SYDVKM. V lost 3 bases and J 4 bases, leaving 15 bases between the germline ends. The CDR3 runs 16 residues. Written as DNA, the CDR3 is TGTGCCAGCAGTTTCCACTCGGGGGCGGTCACCGGGGAGCTGTTTTTT. It encodes CASSFHSGAVTGELFF.

The chain recombines TRBV4-1 with TRBJ2-7; perhaps TRBD2 as D (5 bases). From germline, CDR1 is MGHRA and CDR2 YSYEKL. Trimming took 5 bases from V and 2 from J, leaving 22 bases between them. The length of the CDR3 is 17 residues. The CDR3 sequence: CASSTLDSTVRTYEQYF. The CDR3 DNA is TGCGCCAGCAGCACTTTGGACTCGACTGTGAGGACCTACGAGCAGTACTTC.

This clonotype was counted only a few times. The V call is TRBV9, the J call TRBJ1-4; the D is unclear. V lost 3 bases to trimming and J lost 6 bases, with 6 bases between them. The CDR3 has 12 amino acids. Germline assignment: CDR1 SGDLS and CDR2 YYNGEE. The chain's CDR3 is CASSAYDEKLFF. CDR3 nucleotides: TGTGCCAGCAGCGCTTACGATGAAAAACTGTTTTTT.

This rearrangement joins TRBV6-5 to TRBJ2-7; tentatively, D is TRBD1 (7 bases). This CDR3 region has 13 residues. The V and J ends lost 10 bases and 4 bases respectively, with 17 bases between them. Germline V CDR1 and CDR2: MNHEY, SVGAGI. CDR3 sequence (DNA): TGTGCCACCCTCTTACAGGGGAGGTACGAGCAGTACGTC. Translated: CATLLQGRYEQYV.

The chain employs TRBV27 and TRBJ2-4, with a possible D match to TRBD1 (6 bases). Germline-derived CDR1 and CDR2 are MNHEY and SMNVEV (reference sequence). The CDR3 totals 16 residues. V shed 4 bases and J shed 0 bases, with 13 bases lying between them. Here the CDR3 DNA reads TGTGCCAGCAGTTCCCCGTTCAGGGGAGCCAAAAACATTCAGTACTTC. Translation gives CASSSPFRGAKNIQYF.

The J gene is TRBJ2-1, the V gene TRBV2, with a weak D call TRBD2 (7 bases). In germline, CDR1 is SNHLY, CDR2 FYNNEI. V dropped 4 bases and J dropped 8 bases, with 12 bases sitting between them. The CDR3 has 13 residues. The CDR3 loop reads CASSGEGGDEQFF. CDR3 nucleotides: TGTGCCAGCAGTGGGGAAGGGGGGGATGAGCAGTTCTTC.

The genes are TRBV9 and TRBJ1-2, with D maybe TRBD1 (5 bases). With 3 bases removed from V and 8 bases from J, the gap between germline ends came to 14 bases. Germline assignment: CDR1 SGDLS and CDR2 YYNGEE. The CDR3 has 13 amino acids. The CDR3 loop reads CASSAGRGMGYTF. The CDR3 DNA reads as TGTGCCAGCAGCGCGGGACGGGGTATGGGCTACACCTTC.

This clonotype has ten or more counts. The chain uses TRBV5-5 and TRBJ2-3; 8 bases match TRBD2. The junction had 18 bases not matched to a gene; V was cut back by 1 base and J by 8 bases. CDR1 and CDR2 from the germline V gene are SGHKS and YYEKEE (reference sequence). The CDR3 runs 18 residues. The CDR3 spells CASSLQATRLASSGTQYF. In DNA form, the CDR3 reads TGTGCCAGCAGCTTGCAGGCAACCCGACTAGCGTCCTCGGGTACGCAGTATTTT.

The chain joins TRBV6-5 to TRBJ2-2; the D is unclear. In germline, CDR1 is MNHEY, CDR2 SVGAGI. This CDR3 is 15 amino acids long. The germline V and J ends were trimmed by 6 bases and 6 bases, with 17 bases remaining between them. As DNA, the CDR3 is TGTGCCAGCAGCCCGGCACTTGTGAGCCCCGGGGAGCTGTTTTTT. Translating gives CASSPALVSPGELFF.

The chain employs TRBV5-6 and TRBJ1-2; D unresolved. In germline, CDR1 is SGHDT, CDR2 YYEEEE. This CDR3 region has 14 residues. V lost 0 bases to trimming and J lost 3 bases, with 9 bases between them. CDR3 region: CASSLGGRYYGYTF. In DNA form, the CDR3 reads TGTGCCAGCAGCTTGGGCGGGAGATACTATGGCTACACCTTC.

This chain uses TRBV6-1 with TRBJ2-3; D is unclear. Trimming pared 5 bases from V and 3 bases from J, leaving 6 bases between. The CDR3 extends over 12 amino acids. Germline loops: CDR1 MNHNS, CDR2 SASEGT. This CDR3 is CASSMGTDTQYF. The CDR3 coding sequence is TGTGCCAGCAGTATGGGTACAGATACGCAGTATTTT.

The chain combines TRBV27 with TRBJ1-1; a weak D match, TRBD1 (6 bases). CDR1 MNHEY and CDR2 SMNVEV come from the germline V gene (reference sequence). This CDR3 is 13 amino acids long. Trimming removed 6 bases at V and 2 bases at J, with 10 bases between. In DNA, the CDR3 is TGTGCCAGCAGCTACAGGGATAACACTGAAGCTTTCTTT. Residues: CASSYRDNTEAFF.

A few counts support this clonotype. The rearrangement links TRBV20-1 to TRBJ1-6, with 8 bases identical to TRBD1. The CDR3 loop spans 17 amino acids. CDR1 is DFQATT and CDR2 is SNEGSKA in the germline V gene (reference sequence). Unmatched junction bases numbered 11, after V lost 3 bases and J lost 4 bases. CDR3 bases: TGCAGTGCTAGTGCTAGGACAGGGTCGTCGTATAATTCACCCCTCCACTTT. This gives the protein CSASARTGSSYNSPLHF.

The rearrangement uses TRBV5-1 and TRBJ2-5; D gene uncertain. The germline gives CDR1 SGHRS, CDR2 YFSETQ. With 3 bases removed from V and 2 bases from J, the gap between germline ends came to 8 bases. CDR3 length: 13 residues. For the CDR3, the DNA is TGCGCCAGCAGCTCCTCATTTCAAGAGACCCAGTACTTC. Translation gives CASSSSFQETQYF.

The chain uses TRBV18 and TRBJ2-7; 10 bases are a match to TRBD1. The V gene's germline CDR1 is KGHSH and CDR2 LQKENI. V lost 3 bases, J lost 3 bases, and 5 bases stayed unmatched. The CDR3 contains 15 residues. CDR3 residues: CASSPVTGGGYEQYF. The CDR3 DNA sequence: TGTGCCAGCTCACCGGTGACAGGGGGCGGCTACGAGCAGTACTTC.

Only a few counts were recorded for this clonotype. CDR3 sequence (DNA): TGTGCTAGTGGACGCCCGTCCTGGGGTGGCTCCTACAATGAGCAGTTCTTC. As protein: CASGRPSWGGSYNEQFF. The chain employs TRBV12-5 and TRBJ2-1, with D hard to call. V was pared by 6 bases and J by 0 bases, with 18 bases between. This CDR3 contains 17 residues. CDR1 LGHNT and CDR2 FRNRAP come from the germline V gene.

This clonotype has more than one count but fewer than ten. This chain's CDR3 is CASSLGDRARANEKLFF. DNA for the CDR3: TGCGCCAGCAGCTTGGGTGACAGGGCTCGGGCTAATGAAAAACTGTTTTTT. The rearrangement joins TRBV5-1 to TRBJ1-4; TRBD1 agrees at 7 bases. Trimming cost V 0 bases and J 3 bases; bases outside gene matches: 8. The CDR3 consists of 17 residues. Per germline, CDR1 SGHRS and CDR2 YFSETQ.

The V and J genes are TRBV7-2 and TRBJ2-2; D unclear. CDR3 length equals 16 residues. With 1 base removed from V and 1 base from J, the gap between germline ends came to 10 bases. The germline CDR1 and CDR2 sequences are SGHTA and FQGNSA. In DNA form, the CDR3 reads TGTGCCAGCAGCTTAGATCCTCCAGGGAACACCGGGGAGCTGTTTTTT. Protein product: CASSLDPPGNTGELFF. Filled out from reference TRBV7-2 and TRBJ2-2, the complete variable domain reads GAGVSQSPSNKVTEKGKDVELRCDPISGHTALYWYRQSLGQGLEFLIYFQGNSAPDKSGLPSDRFSAERTGGSVSTLTIQRTQQEDSAVYLCASSLDPPGNTGELFFGEGSRLTVL.

The CDR3 bases are TGTGCCAGCAGCCTAAGCCGAACGACAGGAGGTGAAGCTTTCTTT. Its protein is CASSLSRTTGGEAFF. V is TRBV7-9 and J is TRBJ1-1; a possible D gene is TRBD1 (6 bases). This CDR3 region has 15 residues. The V gene's germline CDR1 is SEHNR and CDR2 FQNEAQ (reference sequence). Trimming took off 5 bases at V and 7 bases at J, with 20 bases between the two ends.

This clonotype showed up just a few times. This sequence joins TRBV5-1 and TRBJ2-7, with D maybe TRBD1 (6 bases). V gave up 1 base and J gave up 3 bases, with 11 bases separating them. The CDR3 is 14 residues long. Germline CDR1 and CDR2: SGHRS and YFSETQ. CDR3 region: CASSLNPDSYEQYF. The CDR3 coding sequence is TGCGCCAGCAGCTTGAACCCGGACAGCTACGAGCAGTACTTC.